This TCR beta chain was sequenced in a study of T cell responses to AZD1222 COVID-19 vaccine. General study points: Vaccine-associated CD4 TCRs ranged over spike, dominating at 160-218 and 743-854. Females outnumbered males among donors, who were mostly white British; clonal diversity was possibly underestimated.

On this clone: Its specificity is unknown.

Germline V CDR1 and CDR2: KGHSH, LQKENI. The CDR3 has 15 amino acids. Trimming shortened V by 4 bases and J by 3 bases, and 15 bases separated the two germline ends. Assay used: immunoSEQ multiplex PCR; TCRdb lists only in-frame clones, some missing. The sample yields 95,000 to 150,000 clones, roughly 85% seen once. This rearrangement joins TRBV18 to TRBJ2-5; perhaps TRBD2 as D (5 bases). This material consisted of peripheral blood, taken 28 days after the second AZD1222 dose. The source of this sequence is an adult who received the AZD1222 COVID-19 vaccine. CDR3 amino acids: CASSLLGVKEETQYF. CDR3 coding DNA: TGTGCCAGCTCACTTCTCGGGGTAAAGGAAGAGACCCAGTACTTC.